The source of this T cell receptor (beta chain) is a study of blood T cell repertoires in COVID-19. Turning to the study itself: Sites across the United States, Italy and Spain contributed samples from acute and convalescent COVID-19.

This clone has a single count. The CDR3 spans 17 residues. Germline V gives CDR1 MNHEY, CDR2 SMNVEV (reference sequence). Trimming removed 5 bases at V and 0 bases at J, with 14 bases between. Sequencing was performed with immunoSEQ multiplex PCR; in TCRdb, only in-frame clones are kept and a portion is missing. The sample records roughly 72,000 clones, about 90% being singletons. Input material: peripheral blood. This clonotype originated in a human donor in a cohort sampled during active COVID-19. This chain links TRBV27 with TRBJ2-6, with D tentatively TRBD2 (6 bases). CDR3 residues: CASSAPGLISGANVLTF. The CDR3 coding sequence is TGTGCCAGCAGTGCGCCGGGACTGATCTCTGGGGCCAACGTCCTGACTTTC.